This passage covers 32 T cell receptor beta chains from one sample sequenced in a study of blood T cell repertoires in COVID-19. Generated by immunoSEQ multiplex PCR, the TCRdb table keeps only in-frame clones and is missing some. The table has about 39,000 clones, more than 75% seen once. Material: peripheral blood. These receptors were collected from a man in his fifties or sixties with active or convalescent COVID-19.

V and J are TRBV5-1 and TRBJ1-3, with D maybe TRBD1 (5 bases). The germline V gene encodes CDR1 SGHRS and CDR2 YFSETQ. This CDR3 has 17 amino acids. V was clipped by 2 bases and J by 3 bases, with 18 bases between them. DNA for the CDR3: TGCGCCAGCAGCTTACGAAGCGGAGGGGTTTTTGGAAACACCATATATTTT. Its protein is CASSLRSGGVFGNTIYF.

The chain is built from TRBV11-2 and TRBJ2-7, with unresolved D. Looked up from germline, CDR1 is SGHAT and CDR2 is FQNNGV. The CDR3 consists of 14 residues. Trimming removed 3 bases from V and 3 bases from J, with 12 bases in between. CDR3 loop: CASSLYVEIYEQYF. Here the CDR3 DNA reads TGTGCCAGCAGCTTGTATGTTGAGATCTACGAGCAGTACTTC.

V is TRBV24-1 and J is TRBJ2-5, with D possibly TRBD2 on 5 matching bases. V lost 0 bases and J lost 2, with 9 bases in between. The CDR3 sequence is 15 residues long. Germline values: CDR1 KGHDR, CDR2 SFDVKD. The CDR3 sequence is CATSDLCGEQETQYF. The CDR3 DNA follows: TGTGCCACCAGTGATTTGTGTGGGGAGCAAGAGACCCAGTACTTC.

Concerning this clone itself: Other DNA sequences in this sample translate to the same CDR3. The rearrangement uses TRBV6-5 and TRBJ1-2, with D maybe TRBD1 (6 bases). V shed 7 bases and J shed 4 bases, with 13 bases lying between them. The CDR3 consists of 13 residues. Looked up from germline, CDR1 is MNHEY and CDR2 is SVGAGI. This chain's CDR3 is CASIPTGTYGYTF. Written as DNA, the CDR3 is TGTGCCAGCATTCCGACAGGTACCTATGGCTACACCTTC.

This chain joins TRBV11-2 and TRBJ2-1; 8 bases agree with TRBD1. Per the germline V gene, CDR1 is SGHAT and CDR2 is FQNNGV. V shed 5 bases and J 0 bases; nucleotides not matched to a gene: 6. The CDR3 consists of 16 residues. The CDR3 coding sequence is TGTGCCAGCAGCAAACCGGGACAGGCCTCCTACAATGAGCAGTTCTTC. Translated: CASSKPGQASYNEQFF.

The chain carries TRBV7-2 and TRBJ1-3, with 8 bases aligning to TRBD1. Germline values: CDR1 SGHTA, CDR2 FQGNSA. Unmatched junction bases numbered 7, after V lost 3 bases and J lost 0 bases. The CDR3 is 17 amino acids. The CDR3 DNA reads as TGTGCCAGCAGCTTTGGGACAGGCTGGAGCTCTGGAAACACCATATATTTT. Translation gives CASSFGTGWSSGNTIYF.

J is TRBJ1-1 and V is TRBV5-1, with D unclear. V was pared by 1 base and J by 5 bases, with 12 bases between. This CDR3 is built from 14 residues. CDR1 is SGHRS and CDR2 is YFSETQ in the germline V gene. In nucleotides, the CDR3 is TGCGCCAGCAGCTTGTATAGCCGTAGGACTGAAGCTTTCTTT. Its protein product is CASSLYSRRTEAFF.

V is TRBV5-1 and J is TRBJ1-1, with a possible D match to TRBD1 (5 bases). V lost 4 bases and J lost 1, with 14 bases in between. CDR1 SGHRS and CDR2 YFSETQ come from the germline V gene. The CDR3 has 15 amino acids. CDR3 DNA: TGCGCCAGCAGCCCCGGACGGACATCGAACACTGAAGCTTTCTTT. Translating gives CASSPGRTSNTEAFF.

V usage is TRBV29-1 and J usage is TRBJ1-2; 9 bases align to TRBD1. Germline lookup yields CDR1 SQVTM and CDR2 ANQGSEA. The CDR3 sequence is 13 residues long. J gave up 4 bases and V 6 bases, and 6 bases lay outside the gene matches. The DNA of the CDR3 is TGCAGCGTATACCGGGACAGGGCCTATGGCTACACCTTC. It yields the protein CSVYRDRAYGYTF.

This chain uses TRBV5-5 with TRBJ1-3; D may be TRBD1 (6 bases). There are 15 residues in the CDR3. The germline V and J ends were trimmed by 4 bases and 0 bases, with 11 bases remaining between them. Germline-derived CDR1 and CDR2 are SGHKS and YYEKEE (reference sequence). The CDR3 region is CASSLGQLSGNTIYF. CDR3 coding DNA: TGTGCCAGCAGCCTCGGACAGCTCTCTGGAAACACCATATATTTT.

The chain has TRBV29-1 and TRBJ1-2; 7 nucleotides agree with TRBD1. This CDR3 comprises 14 residues. In germline, CDR1 is SQVTM, CDR2 ANQGSEA. The V gene end was trimmed by 8 bases and the J gene end by 0 bases; junction bases not matched to a gene: 9. This CDR3 reads CSIKPGTANYGYTF. The CDR3 nucleotides are TGCAGCATTAAGCCTGGGACAGCTAACTATGGCTACACCTTC. The full variable domain, with the rest looked up from reference TRBV29-1 and TRBJ1-2, is SAVISQKPSRDICQRGTSLTIQCQVDSQVTMMFWYRQQPGQSLTLIATANQGSEATYESGFVIDKFPISRPNLTFSTLTVSNMSPEDSSIYLCSIKPGTANYGYTFGSGTRLTVV.

The chain links TRBV5-1 to TRBJ1-6, with 7 bases matching TRBD1. This CDR3 comprises 14 residues. Germline CDR1 SGHRS, CDR2 YFSETQ. V gave up 5 bases and J gave up 6 bases; unmatched junction bases: 5. This CDR3 is CASRTGTANSPLHF. The CDR3 nucleotides read TGCGCCAGCAGGACCGGGACAGCTAATTCACCCCTCCACTTT.

V usage is TRBV19 and J usage is TRBJ2-1; possibly TRBD1 for D (6 bases). With 3 bases removed from V and 7 bases from J, the gap between germline ends came to 10 bases. The CDR3 is 13 residues long. Looked up from germline, CDR1 is LNHDA and CDR2 is SQIVND (reference sequence). The DNA for the CDR3 is TGTGCCAGTAGTATTTCAGGGGCGAATGAGCAGTTCTTC. Translating gives CASSISGANEQFF.

V is TRBV5-1 and J is TRBJ1-2, with D possibly being TRBD1 (6 bases). Germline loops: CDR1 SGHRS, CDR2 YFSETQ. Trimming removed 3 bases from V and 6 bases from J, with 9 bases in between. This CDR3 is 12 amino acids long. CDR3 nucleotides: TGCGCCAGCAGCTGGAACAGGGATGGCTACACCTTC. It encodes CASSWNRDGYTF.

The J gene is TRBJ2-1, the V gene TRBV19; 9 bases fit TRBD2. The length of the CDR3 is 15 residues. Germline values: CDR1 LNHDA, CDR2 SQIVND (reference sequence). V was pared by 10 bases and J by 5 bases, with 12 bases of the junction left unmatched. The CDR3 spells CATRRGGSVDNEQFF. The DNA for the CDR3 is TGTGCCACCAGGCGGGGGGGCTCCGTCGACAATGAGCAGTTCTTC.

This sequence joins TRBV9 and TRBJ2-5; D is perhaps TRBD2 (5 bases). Germline lookup yields CDR1 SGDLS and CDR2 YYNGEE. V gave up 0 bases and J gave up 3 bases, with 12 bases separating them. The CDR3 length is 15 residues. The CDR3 loop is CASSVAGVSKETQYF. The CDR3 DNA reads as TGTGCCAGCAGCGTAGCCGGGGTCAGCAAAGAGACCCAGTACTTC.

The chain combines TRBV5-6 with TRBJ1-1; 7 nucleotides agree with TRBD1. This CDR3 is built from 13 residues. The germline V gene has CDR1 SGHDT and CDR2 YYEEEE. The ends lost 0 bases at V and 12 bases at J; junction bases unmatched: 8. The CDR3 bases are TGTGCCAGCAGCTTGGTCGACAGGGACTGGCCTTTCTTT. Its protein is CASSLVDRDWPFF.

The V call is TRBV7-6, the J call TRBJ2-4; perhaps TRBD1 as D (6 bases). Germline CDR1 and CDR2: SGHVS and FNYEAQ. The length of the CDR3 is 14 residues. Trimming cost V 0 bases and J 4 bases, with 7 bases left between them. In DNA, the CDR3 is TGTGCCAGCAGCTTAGCAGGGGGAAAAAACATTCAGTACTTC. Translated: CASSLAGGKNIQYF. Looking up the rest from reference TRBV7-6 and TRBJ2-4 gives the full variable domain: GAGVSQSPRYKVTKRGQDVALRCDPISGHVSLYWYRQALGQGPEFLTYFNYEAQQDKSGLPNDRFSAERPEGSISTLTIQRTEQRDSAMYRCASSLAGGKNIQYFGAGTRLSVL.

The chain employs TRBV5-1 and TRBJ1-2; TRBD1 matches at 8 bases. V was clipped by 0 bases and J by 0 bases; unmatched bases: 1. Germline values: CDR1 SGHRS, CDR2 YFSETQ. The CDR3 length is 15 residues. The CDR3, as DNA: TGCGCCAGCAGCTTGGAGGGACAGGCTAACTATGGCTACACCTTC. Translating it yields CASSLEGQANYGYTF.

V is TRBV12-3 or TRBV12-4 and J is TRBJ2-7; tentatively, D is TRBD2 (6 bases). Trimming left V 5 bases short and J 2 bases short, with 10 bases between. The CDR3 runs 13 residues. The CDR3 region has the DNA TGTGCCAGCAGTCGGGGGTTCCCCTACGAGCAGTACTTC. It codes for CASSRGFPYEQYF.

The rearrangement links TRBV24-1 to TRBJ1-4; D is undetermined. Looked up from germline, CDR1 is KGHDR and CDR2 is SFDVKD. Between the trimmed V and J ends, which lost 9 bases and 7 bases, there was a span of 14 bases. The CDR3 covers 13 residues. CDR3 residues: CATSDGEGEKLFF. The CDR3 DNA sequence: TGTGCCACCTCCGATGGGGAGGGTGAAAAACTGTTTTTT.

The V gene is TRBV29-1, the J gene TRBJ1-2; no firm D call. The CDR3 covers 11 residues. From germline, CDR1 is SQVTM and CDR2 ANQGSEA. Trimming stripped 7 bases from V and 8 bases from J, with 14 bases between. The DNA for the CDR3 is TGCAGCGCCGCCGACTCTGGGGGCTACACCTTC. It translates to CSAADSGGYTF.

This chain joins TRBV6-6 and TRBJ2-1, with 14 bases fitting TRBD2. J lost 4 bases, V lost 6 bases, and 5 bases had no gene match. Germline V gene lookup returns CDR1 MNHNY and CDR2 SVGAGI (reference sequence). The CDR3 extends over 16 amino acids. In DNA form, the CDR3 reads TGTGCCAGCAGGGGCAGGACTAGCGGGGGGTACAATGAGCAGTTCTTC. Translation gives CASRGRTSGGYNEQFF.

Written as DNA, the CDR3 is TGTGCCAGCAGCGTACTAGCGGGGGAACCGAACACCGGGGAGCTGTTTTTT. It yields the protein CASSVLAGEPNTGELFF. The chain uses TRBV9 and TRBJ2-2; 10 nucleotides match TRBD2. This CDR3 is 17 amino acids long. V trimming: 1 base; J trimming: 0 bases; junction bases outside the gene matches: 3. Germline CDR1 reads SGDLS; CDR2 reads YYNGEE. The full variable domain, in which reference TRBV9 and TRBJ2-2 provide the parts outside the CDR3, is DSGVTQTPKHLITATGQRVTLRCSPRSGDLSVYWYQQSLDQGLQFLIQYYNGEERAKGNILERFSAQQFPDLHSELNLSSLELGDSALYFCASSVLAGEPNTGELFFGEGSRLTVL.

The J gene is TRBJ1-4, the V gene TRBV7-9, with 9 positions matching TRBD1. Losses at the gene ends were 2 bases for V and 8 bases for J; bases not matched to a gene: 12. Germline V CDR1 and CDR2: SEHNR, FQNEAQ (reference sequence). The CDR3 contains 17 residues. The CDR3 is CASSLWGSGTGSEKLFF. In nucleotides, the CDR3 is TGTGCCAGCAGCTTATGGGGGTCGGGGACAGGGTCCGAAAAACTGTTTTTT.

The rearrangement uses TRBV7-9 and TRBJ1-1; D not resolved. Germline assignment: CDR1 SEHNR and CDR2 FQNEAQ (reference sequence). This CDR3 contains 15 residues. V lost 5 bases and J 1 base, leaving 14 bases between the germline ends. The chain's CDR3 is CASSPDRDSNTEAFF. DNA of the CDR3: TGTGCCAGCAGCCCCGACCGAGACTCGAACACTGAAGCTTTCTTT.

V gene TRBV24-1 combines with J gene TRBJ2-1; 9 nucleotides match TRBD1. CDR3 length equals 16 residues. With 4 bases clipped from V and 6 bases from J, the junction kept 9 bases outside the gene matches. Looked up from germline, CDR1 is KGHDR and CDR2 is SFDVKD. CDR3 nucleotides: TGTGCCACCAGTGACCGGACAGGGGAAGAGGGCAATGAGCAGTTCTTC. This gives the protein CATSDRTGEEGNEQFF.

This chain connects TRBV7-9 to TRBJ1-1; D not certain. Germline CDR1 and CDR2: SEHNR and FQNEAQ (reference sequence). CDR3 length: 12 amino acids. V dropped 0 bases and J dropped 5 bases, with 4 bases sitting between them. The CDR3 is CASSLAGTEAFF. The CDR3 nucleotides read TGTGCCAGCAGCTTAGCCGGGACTGAAGCTTTCTTT.

The chain recombines TRBV7-3 with TRBJ2-5; the D gene is possibly TRBD1 (6 bases). V lost 10 bases, J lost 5 bases, and 17 bases lay in between. The CDR3 is made up of 13 amino acids. CDR1 and CDR2 from the germline V gene are SGHTA and FQGTGA. In DNA, the CDR3 is TGTGCCATCAATGGGGCAGGGGTGGAGACCCAGTACTTC. Translating it yields CAINGAGVETQYF.

V is TRBV6-5 and J is TRBJ2-7; 8 positions match TRBD1. In germline, CDR1 is MNHEY, CDR2 SVGAGI. V lost 5 bases, J lost 7 bases, and 7 bases stayed unmatched. The CDR3 totals 13 residues. This CDR3 is CASSIGQGGEQYF. The DNA of the CDR3 is TGTGCCAGCAGTATAGGACAGGGAGGAGAGCAGTACTTC.

This chain joins TRBV12-3 or TRBV12-4 and TRBJ1-1; possible D gene TRBD1, 5 bases. The V and J ends lost 2 bases and 10 bases respectively, with 11 bases between them. This CDR3 is built from 12 residues. The CDR3 bases are TGTGCCAGCAGTTTATGGGGGGGATTAGCTTTCTTT. This sequence encodes CASSLWGGLAFF.

This chain joins TRBV19 and TRBJ1-5; TRBD1 is a possible D gene (5 bases). This CDR3 region has 15 residues. From germline, CDR1 is LNHDA and CDR2 SQIVND (reference sequence). Trimming left V 3 bases short and J 5 bases short, with 14 bases between. Here the CDR3 reads CASSIGPGWDQPQHF. The CDR3 DNA follows: TGTGCCAGTAGTATTGGTCCAGGGTGGGATCAGCCCCAGCATTTT. Full variable domain (rest looked up from reference TRBV19 and TRBJ1-5): DGGITQSPKYLFRKEGQNVTLSCEQNLNHDAMYWYRQDPGQGLRLIYYSQIVNDFQKGDIAEGYSVSREKKESFPLTVTSAQKNPTAFYLCASSIGPGWDQPQHFGDGTRLSIL.